The 14 T cell receptor beta chains reported below all come from one sample, sequenced in a study of radiotherapy plus CTLA-4 blockade in lung cancer. The assay was immunoSEQ multiplex PCR, and TCRdb's table has in-frame clones only and misses some. Here the sample spans 12,000 to 15,000 clones, approximately 75% being singletons. The input for sequencing was peripheral blood, taken from a patient treated with radiotherapy plus ipilimumab. All receptors derive from a human donor with non-small cell lung cancer whose response to radiotherapy plus ipilimumab could not be evaluated.

The rearrangement joins TRBV29-1 to TRBJ1-2, with 7 bases that match TRBD1. The V and J ends lost 0 bases and 8 bases, in that order; junction bases with no gene match: 9. CDR1 is SQVTM, CDR2 ANQGSEA, per germline. The CDR3 runs to 14 residues. CDR3 loop: CSVEDTGVLWGYTF. CDR3 bases: TGCAGCGTTGAAGACACAGGGGTCTTGTGGGGCTACACCTTC. Using reference TRBV29-1 and TRBJ1-2 for the parts outside the CDR3, the full variable domain is SAVISQKPSRDICQRGTSLTIQCQVDSQVTMMFWYRQQPGQSLTLIATANQGSEATYESGFVIDKFPISRPNLTFSTLTVSNMSPEDSSIYLCSVEDTGVLWGYTFGSGTRLTVV.

CDR3 coding DNA: TGTGCCAGCAGTGAGCGGACTAGCGGGGGGGTAGGAGATACGCAGTATTTT. It codes for CASSERTSGGVGDTQYF. This chain joins TRBV2 and TRBJ2-3; 15 nucleotides align to TRBD2. The CDR3 loop spans 17 amino acids. In germline, CDR1 is SNHLY, CDR2 FYNNEI. V shed 3 bases and J 5 bases; nucleotides not matched to a gene: 6.

The sample holds one count of this clone. The chain has TRBV5-5 and TRBJ1-4; D not resolved. The CDR3 sequence is 15 residues long. Between the trimmed V and J ends, which lost 2 bases and 5 bases, there was a span of 13 bases. Germline assignment: CDR1 SGHKS and CDR2 YYEKEE (reference sequence). The CDR3 loop reads CASSFSPERNEKLFF. CDR3 bases: TGTGCCAGCAGCTTCAGCCCCGAGCGAAATGAAAAACTGTTTTTT.

J is TRBJ1-2 and V is TRBV18, with TRBD1 identical over 8 bases. Germline-derived CDR1 and CDR2 are KGHSH and LQKENI. This CDR3 region has 13 residues. V dropped 0 bases and J dropped 8; count of bases not matched to a gene: 2. The CDR3 region has the DNA TGTGCCAGCTCACCACCGGACAGGGCCGGCTACACCTTC. Its translation is CASSPPDRAGYTF.

The J gene is TRBJ1-1, the V gene TRBV11-2; D remains ambiguous. V shed 1 base and J shed 7 bases, with 13 bases lying between them. This CDR3 has 14 residues. The germline gives CDR1 SGHAT, CDR2 FQNNGV. CDR3 DNA: TGTGCCAGCAGCTTAGTCTCGGGGAATGATGAAGCTTTCTTT. Translating it yields CASSLVSGNDEAFF.

The chain carries TRBV6-5 and TRBJ1-3; tentatively, D is TRBD1 (5 bases). The V end lost 4 bases, the J end lost 0 bases, and 10 bases lay between the germline ends. Germline V gene sequence: CDR1 MNHEY, CDR2 SVGAGI. The CDR3 length is 15 residues. The CDR3 sequence: CASSSSDSSGNTIYF. The CDR3 DNA follows: TGTGCCAGCAGTTCATCCGACAGCTCTGGAAACACCATATATTTT.

This CDR3 reads CASRGTGDQPQHF. CDR3 DNA sequence: TGTGCCAGCAGGGGGACAGGGGATCAGCCCCAGCATTTT. This chain joins TRBV2 and TRBJ1-5; TRBD1 aligns across 10 bases. Unmatched junction bases numbered 1, after V lost 6 bases and J lost 5 bases. Germline V CDR1 and CDR2: SNHLY, FYNNEI. This CDR3 comprises 13 residues.

The chain's CDR3 is CASSQGGLGPGELFF. CDR3 sequence (DNA): TGTGCCAGCAGTCAAGGGGGACTAGGGCCCGGGGAGCTGTTTTTT. This chain links TRBV6-1 with TRBJ2-2; TRBD2 matches 8 bases. The V gene's germline CDR1 is MNHNS and CDR2 SASEGT. The CDR3 covers 15 residues. V shed 5 bases, J shed 6 bases, and the junction held 8 bases outside the gene matches.

The chain recombines TRBV5-8 with TRBJ1-6; D is unresolved. The germline V gene has CDR1 SGHTS and CDR2 YDEGEE. Trimming stripped 4 bases from V and 8 bases from J, with 13 bases between. The CDR3 contains 14 residues. The CDR3 reads CASSIPITYSPLHF. DNA of the CDR3: TGTGCCAGCAGCATCCCCATTACATATTCACCCCTCCACTTT. Together with reference TRBV5-8 and TRBJ1-6, the CDR3 gives the full variable domain: EAGVTQSPTHLIKTRGQQATLRCSPISGHTSVYWYQQALGLGLQFLLWYDEGEERNRGNFPPRFSGRQFPNYSSELNVNALELEDSALYLCASSIPITYSPLHFGNGTRLTVT.

The chain combines TRBV2 with TRBJ2-2, with a weak D call TRBD2 (6 bases). The CDR3 has 15 residues. Germline values: CDR1 SNHLY, CDR2 FYNNEI. Trimming removed 7 bases at V and 7 bases at J, with 19 bases between. CDR3 sequence reads: CASNPEGTLSGELFF. The DNA of the CDR3 is TGTGCCAGCAATCCGGAGGGAACTCTTAGCGGGGAGCTGTTTTTT.

The V gene is TRBV5-6, the J gene TRBJ1-1; D gene ambiguous. Germline CDR1 SGHDT, CDR2 YYEEEE. V lost 6 bases, J lost 4 bases, and 16 bases lay in between. CDR3 size: 14 residues. The CDR3 sequence: CASNPRGGITEAFF. CDR3 coding DNA: TGTGCCAGCAACCCCCGGGGAGGGATCACTGAAGCTTTCTTT.

This chain joins TRBV7-2 and TRBJ2-7; 9 nucleotides align to TRBD1. From germline, CDR1 is SGHTA and CDR2 FQGNSA. The CDR3 is made up of 15 amino acids. V lost 5 bases to trimming and J lost 6 bases; unmatched junction nucleotides: 11. In nucleotides, the CDR3 is TGTGCCAGCAGCCCCCCGGGACAGGGTTCTCGCGAGCAGTACTTC. Translation: CASSPPGQGSREQYF.

This clone was seen a handful of times. V usage is TRBV25-1 and J usage is TRBJ1-1; no reliable D call. Germline-derived CDR1 and CDR2 are MGHDK and SYGVNS. Between the trimmed V and J ends, which lost 1 base and 4 bases, there was a span of 10 bases. The CDR3 has 14 residues. CDR3 region: CASSEWRDSTEAFF. CDR3 DNA sequence: TGTGCCAGCAGTGAATGGAGGGATAGCACTGAAGCTTTCTTT.

This chain links TRBV2 with TRBJ1-1; 8 bases are shared with TRBD1. The CDR3 has 15 amino acids. With 6 bases clipped from V and 5 bases from J, the junction kept 11 bases outside the gene matches. Germline CDR1 SNHLY, CDR2 FYNNEI. The DNA of the CDR3 is TGTGCCAGCAGCCGCGACAGGGGACGAGGAACTGAAGCTTTCTTT. Translation: CASSRDRGRGTEAFF.